This TCR beta chain was observed in a study of control samples from healthy donors and cancer patients. Clones were sequenced by immunoSEQ multiplex PCR, and TCRdb holds only the in-frame ones, with some missing. In the table there are 150,000 to 200,000 clones, roughly 89% of which are singletons. Germline-derived CDR1 and CDR2 are MNHEY and SMNVEV (reference sequence). The CDR3 totals 14 residues. J gave up 3 bases and V 3 bases, and 4 bases lay outside the gene matches. The source material was blood. The TCR originated in a woman aged 25 to 39 in good health. V usage is TRBV27 and J usage is TRBJ2-5; 7 nucleotides agree with TRBD2. The DNA for the CDR3 is TGTGCCAGCAGTTTCCGGGGAGGGAAAGAGACCCAGTACTTC. Encoded protein: CASSFRGGKETQYF.